The 32 T cell receptor beta chains below were found in one sample sequenced in a study of T-cell memory formation after mild COVID-19. Each CDR3 protein is one row after TCRdb ran MiXCR on the 5' RACE reads. The table includes 310,000 or so distinct CDR3 sequences, about 16% detected once. Specimen: PBMCs or a T cell subset sorted from them (not recorded which). These TCRs come from a man aged 18 to 30 who had mild COVID-19 (a few samples of this study predate the infection). Cell type and time point are not known.

V is TRBV20-1 and J is TRBJ2-3, with D perhaps matching TRBD2 (5 bases). V dropped 6 bases and J dropped 0 bases, with 13 bases sitting between them. The CDR3 spans 14 residues. Germline CDR1 DFQATT, CDR2 SNEGSKA (reference sequence). CDR3 sequence reads: CSAYREPSTDTQYF. The CDR3 region has the DNA TGCAGTGCCTATCGGGAACCCAGCACAGATACGCAGTATTTT.

This clonotype was seen only a few times. This chain connects TRBV6-2 or TRBV6-3 to TRBJ1-5; TRBD1 might be the D (5 bases). The V end was cut by 6 bases, the J end by 6 bases, with 15 bases between. This CDR3 has 14 residues. The germline gives CDR1 MNHEY, CDR2 SVGEGT. The CDR3 nucleotides read TGTGCCAGCAGAAAAACGGGGGGTGGTCAGCCCCAGCATTTT. Protein: CASRKTGGGQPQHF.

This chain uses TRBV5-5 with TRBJ2-7; maybe TRBD2 (5 bases). V gave up 4 bases and J gave up 4 bases, with 15 bases separating them. This CDR3 has 14 amino acids. Germline CDR1 reads SGHKS; CDR2 reads YYEKEE (reference sequence). The CDR3 DNA follows: TGTGCCAGCAGCCCGGGCGGCTCGGGATACGAGCAGTACGTC. This encodes CASSPGGSGYEQYV.

This clonotype occurred a few times. The chain employs TRBV7-9 and TRBJ1-1; 7 positions agree with TRBD1. The V gene's germline CDR1 is SEHNR and CDR2 FQNEAQ (reference sequence). J gave up 0 bases and V 6 bases, and 10 bases lay outside the gene matches. CDR3 length equals 16 residues. CDR3 bases: TGTGCCAGCAGAGCAGGGACAGTCAACATGAACACTGAAGCTTTCTTT. Its translation: CASRAGTVNMNTEAFF. The full variable domain, completed using reference TRBV7-9 and TRBJ1-1, is DTGVSQNPRHKITKRGQNVTFRCDPISEHNRLYWYRQTLGQGPEFLTYFQNEAQLEKSRLLSDRFSAERPKGSFSTLEIQRTEQGDSAMYLCASRAGTVNMNTEAFFGQGTRLTVV.

V gene TRBV28 combines with J gene TRBJ2-7; D possibly matches TRBD1 or TRBD2 (5 bases each). This CDR3 contains 12 residues. Per germline, CDR1 MDHEN and CDR2 SYDVKM. V lost 9 bases and J lost 0, with 9 bases in between. This CDR3 is CASTGTSYEQYF. In nucleotides, the CDR3 is TGTGCCAGTACCGGGACCTCCTACGAGCAGTACTTC.

V usage is TRBV7-9 and J usage is TRBJ2-3; D is ambiguous. CDR3 size: 12 residues. The ends were cut back, 6 bases at V and 3 bases at J, with 7 bases in the middle. Germline loops: CDR1 SEHNR, CDR2 FQNEAQ (reference sequence). The chain's CDR3 is CASRLGTDTQYF. Written as DNA, the CDR3 is TGTGCCAGCAGGCTAGGGACAGATACGCAGTATTTT.

This clonotype occurred a few times. This sequence joins TRBV20-1 and TRBJ2-7; D may match TRBD1 or TRBD2 (5 bases each). The V and J ends lost 3 bases and 3 bases respectively, with 12 bases between them. The CDR3 runs 13 residues. Germline CDR1 is DFQATT and CDR2 is SNEGSKA (reference sequence). The CDR3 nucleotides read TGCAGTGCTAGGAACCGGGACGGCTACGAGCAGTACGTC. It is translated as CSARNRDGYEQYV.

In this sample, this clonotype turned up a few times. The V call is TRBV2, the J call TRBJ1-4, with 7 positions matching TRBD1. The CDR3 spans 14 residues. Germline lookup yields CDR1 SNHLY and CDR2 FYNNEI. V shed 1 base and J 11 bases; nucleotides not matched to a gene: 7. The CDR3 reads CASSEGRGRGKLFF. The CDR3 nucleotides are TGTGCCAGCAGTGAAGGAAGAGGCAGGGGGAAACTGTTTTTT.

This clonotype was observed a handful of times. The chain recombines TRBV7-2 with TRBJ1-2; TRBD1 is a possible D gene (5 bases). From germline, CDR1 is SGHTA and CDR2 FQGNSA. Trimming shortened V by 4 bases and J by 4 bases, and 10 bases separated the two germline ends. CDR3 length: 13 residues. CDR3 residues: CASSSRQSYGYTF. CDR3 DNA sequence: TGTGCCAGCAGCTCGAGACAGAGCTATGGCTACACCTTC. Full variable domain (outside the CDR3, taken from reference TRBV7-2 and TRBJ1-2): GAGVSQSPSNKVTEKGKDVELRCDPISGHTALYWYRQSLGQGLEFLIYFQGNSAPDKSGLPSDRFSAERTGGSVSTLTIQRTQQEDSAVYLCASSSRQSYGYTFGSGTRLTVV.

There are a few counts of this clonotype. V usage is TRBV11-2 and J usage is TRBJ1-1; 7 nucleotides line up with TRBD1. Trimming at V came to 5 bases and at J to 4 bases, leaving 7 bases not matched to a gene. The CDR3 covers 14 residues. The germline V gene encodes CDR1 SGHAT and CDR2 FQNNGV. CDR3 in DNA: TGTGCCAGCAGCATCCACCGGGACAGCACTGAAGCTTTCTTT. This gives the protein CASSIHRDSTEAFF.

Ten or more counts support this clonotype. The gene calls are TRBV5-1 and TRBJ2-3, with 7 bases aligning to TRBD1. V was clipped by 6 bases and J by 2 bases; unmatched bases: 6. CDR3 length: 14 amino acids. Germline CDR1 is SGHRS and CDR2 is YFSETQ. The CDR3 sequence: CASTLEGATDTQYF. In DNA, the CDR3 is TGCGCCAGCACTCTAGAGGGGGCCACAGATACGCAGTATTTT.

This clonotype was detected only a few times. It is unclear where the CDR3 begins or ends on the DNA, so no DNA is shown, and the CDR3 is as TCRdb lists it. The chain combines TRBV12-3 or TRBV12-4 with TRBJ2-7; the listed D gene, TRBD1, was not tested against the DNA. With termini counted, the CDR3 has 13 amino acids. The CDR3 protein is CASSFGPGIEHYF.

The gene calls are TRBV24-1 and TRBJ2-5; 9 bases fit TRBD1. The germline V gene has CDR1 KGHDR and CDR2 SFDVKD. J was trimmed by 1 base and V by 5 bases; bases with no gene match: 10. CDR3 size: 17 residues. This CDR3 is CATSAWDRETFQETQYF. Here the CDR3 DNA reads TGTGCCACCAGTGCCTGGGACAGGGAGACTTTCCAAGAGACCCAGTACTTC.

The chain is built from TRBV7-2 and TRBJ1-1; D may be TRBD1 (5 bases). The CDR3 contains 16 residues. Germline V gives CDR1 SGHTA, CDR2 FQGNSA. V was trimmed by 5 bases and J by 3 bases, leaving 19 bases between them. CDR3 DNA sequence: TGTGCCAGCAGCCCCCTTGGGGCAGGGTACGACACTGAAGCTTTCTTT. This encodes CASSPLGAGYDTEAFF. Combining the CDR3 with reference TRBV7-2 and TRBJ1-1 gives the whole variable domain GAGVSQSPSNKVTEKGKDVELRCDPISGHTALYWYRQSLGQGLEFLIYFQGNSAPDKSGLPSDRFSAERTGGSVSTLTIQRTQQEDSAVYLCASSPLGAGYDTEAFFGQGTRLTVV.

The chain links TRBV10-3 to TRBJ2-7; 7 bases fit TRBD2. V shed 8 bases and J 9 bases; nucleotides not matched to a gene: 13. CDR3 size: 13 residues. CDR1 and CDR2 from the germline V gene are ENHRY and SYGVKD. CDR3 amino acids: CAIRGGGPFGQYV. CDR3 coding DNA: TGTGCCATCCGTGGCGGGGGACCTTTTGGGCAGTACGTC.

The rearrangement uses TRBV5-5 and TRBJ1-1; TRBD1 is a possible D gene (6 bases). This CDR3 comprises 15 residues. The V end lost 2 bases, the J end lost 0 bases, and 11 bases lay between the germline ends. Germline lookup yields CDR1 SGHKS and CDR2 YYEKEE (reference sequence). The CDR3: CASSFSGTLNTEAFF. DNA for the CDR3: TGTGCCAGCAGCTTTAGCGGGACACTGAACACTGAAGCTTTCTTT. The variable domain in full, completed from reference TRBV5-5 and TRBJ1-1, reads DAGVTQSPTHLIKTRGQQVTLRCSPISGHKSVSWYQQVLGQGPQFIFQYYEKEERGRGNFPDRFSARQFPNYSSELNVNALLLGDSALYLCASSFSGTLNTEAFFGQGTRLTVV.

This clonotype came up a few times. This chain uses TRBV20-1 with TRBJ2-7, with D tentatively TRBD1 or TRBD2 (5 bases each). The CDR3 length is 12 residues. Germline values: CDR1 DFQATT, CDR2 SNEGSKA (reference sequence). V was pared by 5 bases and J by 3 bases, with 11 bases between. In DNA, the CDR3 is TGCAGTGCTTCCAGGGAGCGCTACGAGCAGTACTTC. It translates to CSASRERYEQYF.

This clonotype was picked up a small number of times. This chain connects TRBV5-1 to TRBJ1-4; 9 bases align to TRBD1. Germline V lookup: CDR1 SGHRS, CDR2 YFSETQ. Trimming removed 3 bases from V and 8 bases from J; junction bases left unmatched: 8. There are 15 residues in the CDR3. The DNA for the CDR3 is TGCGCCAGCAGCTCACAGGGGGCAGGGGGGGAAAAACTGTTTTTT. As protein: CASSSQGAGGEKLFF.

V and J are TRBV6-1 and TRBJ1-5, with TRBD1 matching 9 bases. Per germline, CDR1 MNHNS and CDR2 SASEGT. The V segment lost 5 bases and the J segment 4 bases; nucleotides outside the gene matches: 12. The CDR3 has 17 residues. In DNA, the CDR3 is TGTGCCAGCAGTCGAATCAGGGACAGGGTATGGAATCAGCCCCAGCATTTT. Protein: CASSRIRDRVWNQPQHF.

The chain is built from TRBV5-1 and TRBJ1-1; the match to TRBD1 covers 7 bases. V trimming: 4 bases; J trimming: 9 bases; junction bases outside the gene matches: 15. Per the germline V gene, CDR1 is SGHRS and CDR2 is YFSETQ. The CDR3 is 15 amino acids. CDR3 amino acids: CASSPETGRRVKAFF. The CDR3 DNA sequence: TGCGCCAGCAGCCCGGAGACAGGGAGGCGGGTCAAAGCTTTCTTT.

This clonotype was counted between two and nine times. V and J are TRBV20-1 and TRBJ2-5; D uncertain. Germline-derived CDR1 and CDR2 are DFQATT and SNEGSKA (reference sequence). The V end lost 3 bases, the J end lost 5 bases, and 10 bases lay between the germline ends. This CDR3 region has 12 residues. CDR3 sequence: CSASSFRETQYF. The CDR3 DNA reads as TGCAGTGCTAGTTCGTTCAGGGAGACCCAGTACTTC.

The chain carries TRBV7-9 and TRBJ1-2; perhaps TRBD1 as D (5 bases). Germline CDR1 is SEHNR and CDR2 is FQNEAQ (reference sequence). V lost 7 bases to trimming and J lost 4 bases, with 13 bases between them. This CDR3 spans 13 amino acids. The CDR3 sequence is CASTGQGGYGYTF. The CDR3 DNA reads as TGTGCCAGCACCGGGCAGGGCGGCTATGGCTACACCTTC.

The gene calls are TRBV20-1 and TRBJ1-6; D remains ambiguous. From germline, CDR1 is DFQATT and CDR2 SNEGSKA (reference sequence). The CDR3 is 13 residues long. Between the trimmed V and J ends, which lost 3 bases and 6 bases, there was a span of 9 bases. CDR3 region: CSASQVANSPLHF. The DNA of the CDR3 is TGCAGTGCTAGTCAGGTGGCTAATTCACCCCTCCACTTT.

This clonotype has a count of ten or more. The gene calls are TRBV27 and TRBJ2-1; tentatively, D is TRBD2 (5 bases). V gave up 3 bases and J gave up 5 bases, with 8 bases separating them. Per the germline V gene, CDR1 is MNHEY and CDR2 is SMNVEV (reference sequence). This CDR3 has 13 residues. CDR3 sequence: CASSFSGNNEQFF. The CDR3 nucleotides read TGTGCCAGCAGTTTTTCCGGGAACAATGAGCAGTTCTTC.

This clonotype has a handful of counts. The J gene is TRBJ2-7, the V gene TRBV7-9; D not certain. Trimming shortened V by 4 bases and J by 3 bases, and 7 bases separated the two germline ends. Per germline, CDR1 SEHNR and CDR2 FQNEAQ (reference sequence). CDR3 length equals 12 residues. Here the CDR3 reads CASSSLGYEQYV. CDR3 in DNA: TGTGCCAGCAGCTCGTTGGGCTACGAGCAGTACGTC.

The V and J genes are TRBV5-1 and TRBJ1-1; D perhaps matches TRBD1 (5 bases). Germline assignment: CDR1 SGHRS and CDR2 YFSETQ. This CDR3 is 16 amino acids long. V lost 0 bases and J 1 base, leaving 13 bases between the germline ends. DNA for the CDR3: TGCGCCAGCAGCTTGGGTTTGGGACGGTCGAACACTGAAGCTTTCTTT. Encoded protein: CASSLGLGRSNTEAFF.

This clonotype was seen repeatedly, ten times or more. The rearrangement links TRBV14 to TRBJ2-1, with TRBD1 identical over 12 bases. Looked up from germline, CDR1 is SGHDN and CDR2 is FVKESK. V was clipped by 2 bases and J by 6 bases; unmatched bases: 5. The CDR3 covers 16 residues. The chain's CDR3 is CASSQRGTGGFNEQFF. In nucleotides, the CDR3 is TGTGCCAGCAGCCAACGTGGGACAGGGGGCTTCAATGAGCAGTTCTTC.

This clonotype has a handful of counts. This chain links TRBV7-2 with TRBJ2-5, with D unresolved. The CDR3 spans 15 residues. The ends were cut back, 1 base at V and 5 bases at J, with 14 bases in the middle. From germline, CDR1 is SGHTA and CDR2 FQGNSA. The CDR3, as DNA: TGTGCCAGCAGCTTAGGTACCGCCGGTGGGGAGACCCAGTACTTC. Translating it yields CASSLGTAGGETQYF. The complete variable domain, with remaining parts taken from reference TRBV7-2 and TRBJ2-5, reads GAGVSQSPSNKVTEKGKDVELRCDPISGHTALYWYRQSLGQGLEFLIYFQGNSAPDKSGLPSDRFSAERTGGSVSTLTIQRTQQEDSAVYLCASSLGTAGGETQYFGPGTRLLVL.

The rearrangement uses TRBV5-1 and TRBJ2-3, with D hard to call. V gave up 0 bases and J gave up 0 bases, with 11 bases separating them. CDR3 length: 16 residues. The V gene's germline CDR1 is SGHRS and CDR2 YFSETQ. CDR3 nucleotides: TGCGCCAGCAGCTTGGGGCCTAACCCTAGCACAGATACGCAGTATTTT. Its protein product is CASSLGPNPSTDTQYF.

The table lists this clonotype with a few counts. The chain has TRBV5-5 and TRBJ1-2, with 8 bases that match TRBD1. V lost 4 bases to trimming and J lost 2 bases; unmatched junction nucleotides: 10. Per germline, CDR1 SGHKS and CDR2 YYEKEE (reference sequence). CDR3 length: 16 amino acids. The CDR3 DNA is TGTGCCAGCAGCAGAGGGACAGGCGATCCGAACTATGGCTACACCTTC. The encoded protein is CASSRGTGDPNYGYTF.

The gene calls are TRBV7-2 and TRBJ1-2; tentatively, D is TRBD1 (6 bases). Germline CDR1 and CDR2: SGHTA and FQGNSA. The CDR3 spans 12 residues. V lost 5 bases and J 8 bases, leaving 12 bases between the germline ends. For the CDR3, the DNA is TGTGCCAGCAGCGCACAGGGTGGGGGCTACACCTTC. Amino acids: CASSAQGGGYTF.

Only a few counts were recorded for this clonotype. The rearrangement links TRBV7-2 to TRBJ2-3, with D possibly being TRBD2 (6 bases). The CDR3 contains 17 residues. V was clipped by 3 bases and J by 0 bases, with 16 bases between them. Looked up from germline, CDR1 is SGHTA and CDR2 is FQGNSA. In DNA, the CDR3 is TGTGCCAGCAGCTTTCCCCTGGGCGGGGCCAGCACAGATACGCAGTATTTT. Its translation: CASSFPLGGASTDTQYF.